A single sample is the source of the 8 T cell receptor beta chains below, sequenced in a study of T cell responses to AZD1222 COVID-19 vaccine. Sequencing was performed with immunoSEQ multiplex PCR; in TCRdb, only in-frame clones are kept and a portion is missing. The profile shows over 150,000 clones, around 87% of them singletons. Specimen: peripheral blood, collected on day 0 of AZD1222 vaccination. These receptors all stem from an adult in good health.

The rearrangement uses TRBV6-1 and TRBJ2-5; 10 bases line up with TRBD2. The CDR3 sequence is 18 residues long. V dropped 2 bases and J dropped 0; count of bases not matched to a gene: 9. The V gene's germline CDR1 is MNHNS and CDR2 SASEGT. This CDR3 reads CASSERTSGPPYQETQYF. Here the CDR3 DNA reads TGTGCCAGCAGTGAAAGGACTAGCGGACCCCCGTACCAAGAGACCCAGTACTTC.

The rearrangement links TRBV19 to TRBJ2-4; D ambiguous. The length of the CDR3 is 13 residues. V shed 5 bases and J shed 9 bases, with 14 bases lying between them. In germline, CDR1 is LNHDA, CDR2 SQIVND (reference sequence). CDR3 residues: CASSSRTSPIQYF. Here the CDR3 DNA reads TGTGCCAGTAGTTCTCGGACGTCTCCCATTCAGTACTTC.

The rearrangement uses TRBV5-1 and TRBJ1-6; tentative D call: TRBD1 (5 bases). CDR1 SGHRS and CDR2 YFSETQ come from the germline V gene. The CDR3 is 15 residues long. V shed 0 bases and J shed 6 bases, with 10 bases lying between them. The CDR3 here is CASSLVGVGNSPLHF. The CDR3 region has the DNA TGCGCCAGCAGCTTGGTAGGGGTGGGTAATTCACCCCTCCACTTT.

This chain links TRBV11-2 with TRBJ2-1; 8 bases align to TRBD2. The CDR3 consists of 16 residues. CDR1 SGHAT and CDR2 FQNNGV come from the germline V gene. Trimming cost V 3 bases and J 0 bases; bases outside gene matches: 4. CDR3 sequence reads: CASSFTGGHSYNEQFF. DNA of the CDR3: TGTGCCAGCAGCTTTACGGGAGGGCACTCCTACAATGAGCAGTTCTTC.

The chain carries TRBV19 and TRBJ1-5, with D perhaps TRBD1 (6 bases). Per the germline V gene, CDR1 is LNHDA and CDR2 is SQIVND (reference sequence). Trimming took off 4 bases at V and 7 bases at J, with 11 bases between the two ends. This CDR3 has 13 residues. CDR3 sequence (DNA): TGTGCCAGTAGTACTACAGGGAAACAGCCCCAGCATTTT. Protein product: CASSTTGKQPQHF.

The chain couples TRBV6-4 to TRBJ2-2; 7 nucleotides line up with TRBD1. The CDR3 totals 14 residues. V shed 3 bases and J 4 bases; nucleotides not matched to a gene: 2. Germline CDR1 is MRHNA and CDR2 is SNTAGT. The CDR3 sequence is CASSEQGSTGELFF. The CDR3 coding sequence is TGTGCCAGCAGTGAACAGGGGAGCACCGGGGAGCTGTTTTTT.

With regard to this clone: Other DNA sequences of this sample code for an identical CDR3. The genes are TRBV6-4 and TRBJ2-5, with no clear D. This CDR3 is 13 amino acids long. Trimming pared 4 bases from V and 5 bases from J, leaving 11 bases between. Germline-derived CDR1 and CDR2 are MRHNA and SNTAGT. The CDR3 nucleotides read TGTGCCAGCAGTGCGGACGGTGGGGAGACCCAGTACTTC. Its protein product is CASSADGGETQYF.

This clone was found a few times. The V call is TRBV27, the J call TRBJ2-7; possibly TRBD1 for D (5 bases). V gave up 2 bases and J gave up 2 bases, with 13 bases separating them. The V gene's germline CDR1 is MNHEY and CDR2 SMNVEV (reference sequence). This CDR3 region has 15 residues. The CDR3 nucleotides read TGTGCCAGCAGTTTACGGCAGGGCTCTACCTACGAGCAGTACTTC. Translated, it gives CASSLRQGSTYEQYF.